The 25 T cell receptor beta chains listed next were all sequenced from one sample in a study of identical twins. TCRdb analysed the 5' RACE reads with MiXCR anew, one entry per CDR3 protein. The data contain about 660,000 distinct CDR3 sequences, 8.6% of them singletons. These same records also appear under a second study, on yellow fever vaccine responses in identical twins.

Material for sequencing was PBMCs. Every receptor here comes from a woman aged 18-30 years in good health.

This clonotype appeared many times. The rearrangement links TRBV10-2 to TRBJ1-5, with a weak D call TRBD1 (6 bases). The ends were cut back, 9 bases at V and 7 bases at J, with 19 bases in the middle. Germline CDR1 WSHSY, CDR2 SAAADI. The CDR3 contains 14 residues. CDR3 nucleotides: TGCGCCAGGGGGGTAGGGGGAAGTGAGCAGCCCCAGCATTTT. It codes for CARGVGGSEQPQHF.

At least ten counts were recorded for this clonotype. The genes are TRBV28 and TRBJ2-7; 8 bases map to TRBD1. V shed 4 bases, J shed 2 bases, and the junction held 4 bases outside the gene matches. The CDR3 consists of 14 residues. The V gene's germline CDR1 is MDHEN and CDR2 SYDVKM. The CDR3 sequence: CASSSRDRTYEQYF. Written as DNA, the CDR3 is TGTGCCAGCAGTTCCCGGGACAGGACCTACGAGCAGTACTTC. The full variable domain, rest sourced from reference TRBV28 and TRBJ2-7, is DVKVTQSSRYLVKRTGEKVFLECVQDMDHENMFWYRQDPGLGLRLIYFSYDVKMKEKGDIPEGYSVSREKKERFSLILESASTNQTSMYLCASSSRDRTYEQYFGPGTRLTVT.

In this sample, this clonotype turned up many times. CDR3 residues: CASSYVTGELFF. In nucleotides, the CDR3 is TGTGCCAGCAGCTACGTCACCGGGGAGCTGTTTTTT. This chain uses TRBV7-2 with TRBJ2-2; no firm D call. This CDR3 has 12 residues. Looked up from germline, CDR1 is SGHTA and CDR2 is FQGNSA. Trimming took 4 bases from V and 4 from J, leaving 4 bases between them.

Points on this clonotype: With a much larger clone just one base away, this may be a read error. This chain uses TRBV29-1 with TRBJ2-4; D perhaps matches TRBD1 (7 bases). The CDR3 has 13 amino acids. Per the germline V gene, CDR1 is SQVTM and CDR2 is ANQGSEA. Deletions cut 5 bases from V and 8 bases from J, with 16 bases between. DNA for the CDR3: TGCAGCGTTAGCGAAGGGGGCGGGGACATTCAGTACTTC. This translates into CSVSEGGGDIQYF.

This clonotype was counted between two and nine times. The chain links TRBV6-1 to TRBJ2-7; 11 nucleotides line up with TRBD1. CDR3 size: 16 residues. Germline values: CDR1 MNHNS, CDR2 SASEGT. With 5 bases clipped from V and 0 bases from J, the junction kept 6 bases outside the gene matches. This chain's CDR3 is CASSLSGTGGSYEQYF. DNA of the CDR3: TGTGCCAGCAGTCTTTCGGGGACAGGGGGCTCCTACGAGCAGTACTTC.

The chain recombines TRBV29-1 with TRBJ2-7; 9 bases fit TRBD1. CDR3 length equals 15 residues. V shed 6 bases and J 3 bases; nucleotides not matched to a gene: 12. The germline V gene has CDR1 SQVTM and CDR2 ANQGSEA. CDR3 loop: CSVDPLDRGNYEQYF. DNA for the CDR3: TGCAGCGTGGACCCACTGGACAGGGGAAACTACGAGCAGTACTTC.

This clonotype has ten or more counts. The chain recombines TRBV10-3 with TRBJ2-7; D perhaps matches TRBD2 (6 bases). The CDR3 length is 14 residues. In germline, CDR1 is ENHRY, CDR2 SYGVKD. V gave up 4 bases and J gave up 0 bases, with 10 bases separating them. The CDR3 protein is CAISVAGGSYEQYF. The CDR3 coding sequence is TGTGCCATCAGTGTAGCCGGGGGCTCCTACGAGCAGTACTTC.

This clonotype was seen ten or more times. V gene TRBV3-1 combines with J gene TRBJ2-2; D is unresolved. This CDR3 is built from 12 residues. V was trimmed by 8 bases and J by 5 bases, leaving 9 bases between them. Germline CDR1 reads LGHDT; CDR2 reads YNNKEL (reference sequence). For the CDR3, the DNA is TGTGCCAGCTTCGGAAGGACCGGGGAGCTGTTTTTT. Residues: CASFGRTGELFF.

This clonotype was found a few times. The chain links TRBV27 to TRBJ2-1; a weak D match, TRBD1 (5 bases). The V and J ends lost 5 bases and 0 bases respectively, with 8 bases between them. The CDR3 is 14 amino acids. The germline V gene encodes CDR1 MNHEY and CDR2 SMNVEV (reference sequence). The CDR3 DNA reads TGTGCCAGCAGTGACAGTTACTCCTACAATGAGCAGTTCTTC. Its protein product is CASSDSYSYNEQFF.

In its sample, this clonotype was seen many times. The chain employs TRBV11-2 and TRBJ2-7; TRBD2 agrees at 15 bases. The CDR3 is made up of 19 amino acids. Looked up from germline, CDR1 is SGHAT and CDR2 is FQNNGV. V lost 4 bases to trimming and J lost 3 bases; unmatched junction nucleotides: 13. CDR3 DNA sequence: TGTGCCAGCAGCTCCCTAGCCGGGACTAGCGGGAGGCGTAGCTACGAGCAGTACTTC. Protein: CASSSLAGTSGRRSYEQYF.

This clonotype has only a few counts. V is TRBV3-1 and J is TRBJ2-3; no reliable D call. The CDR3 consists of 15 residues. Germline CDR1 LGHDT, CDR2 YNNKEL (reference sequence). Trimming left V 0 bases short and J 0 bases short, with 7 bases between. The CDR3 DNA is TGTGCCAGCAGCCAAGAAGTGGCAAGCACAGATACGCAGTATTTT. As protein: CASSQEVASTDTQYF.

The sample holds many counts of this clonotype. The chain couples TRBV27 to TRBJ1-4, with 7 bases that match TRBD1. The germline CDR1 and CDR2 sequences are MNHEY and SMNVEV (reference sequence). The V gene end was trimmed by 6 bases and the J gene end by 8 bases; junction bases not matched to a gene: 9. The CDR3 is 14 residues long. CDR3 sequence reads: CASRDRSKREKLFF. The CDR3 nucleotides read TGTGCCAGCAGGGACAGGTCCAAACGAGAAAAACTGTTTTTT.

This clonotype was seen more than once but under ten times. At one end, the junction sequence differs from germline, possibly due to a read error. The J gene is TRBJ2-5, the V gene TRBV12-5; 10 positions match TRBD1. CDR3 length: 13 amino acids. Looked up from germline, CDR1 is LGHNT and CDR2 is FRNRAP. The CDR3 DNA follows: TGTGCTAGTGGTTTGTTAGACAGGGGGCCAAAACACTTC. This translates into CASGLLDRGPKHF.

This clonotype was seen more than once but under ten times. The rearrangement links TRBV27 to TRBJ1-6, with a weak D call TRBD1 (5 bases). The germline V and J ends were trimmed by 7 bases and 0 bases, with 13 bases remaining between them. The V gene's germline CDR1 is MNHEY and CDR2 SMNVEV (reference sequence). The length of the CDR3 is 16 residues. The CDR3 loop reads CASKPWDVSYNSPLHF. The CDR3 coding sequence is TGTGCCAGCAAACCCTGGGACGTCTCCTATAATTCACCCCTCCACTTT.

The table lists this clonotype with many counts. The chain has TRBV7-2 and TRBJ2-5, with D possibly TRBD2 on 5 matching bases. V lost 5 bases to trimming and J lost 0 bases, with 10 bases between them. Germline V lookup: CDR1 SGHTA, CDR2 FQGNSA. The CDR3 sequence is 14 residues long. The CDR3 DNA reads TGTGCCAGCAGCCTGGACTGGAACCAAGAGACCCAGTACTTC. Its translation is CASSLDWNQETQYF.

The J gene is TRBJ2-7, the V gene TRBV10-3; D ambiguous. The CDR3 is 12 residues long. Germline CDR1 ENHRY, CDR2 SYGVKD. V was shortened by 2 bases and J by 9 bases, with 11 bases between the two germline ends. The DNA of the CDR3 is TGTGCCATCAGTGAGGGACCGATGGGGCAGTACTTC. This gives the protein CAISEGPMGQYF.

This clonotype was recorded at least ten times. The chain links TRBV7-2 to TRBJ2-5, with D unclear. The length of the CDR3 is 13 residues. The V end lost 3 bases, the J end lost 1 base, and 6 bases lay between the germline ends. Looked up from germline, CDR1 is SGHTA and CDR2 is FQGNSA. The CDR3 reads CASSFISQETQYF. The CDR3 nucleotides read TGTGCCAGCAGCTTTATATCCCAAGAGACCCAGTACTTC.

This sequence joins TRBV3-1 and TRBJ2-3; no definite D call. CDR1 and CDR2 (germline): LGHDT, YNNKEL (reference sequence). The CDR3 is 17 residues long. Deletions cut 11 bases from V and 3 bases from J, with 27 bases between. The CDR3 region is CAFSLSVHRAVTDTQYF. The CDR3 bases are TGTGCCTTCAGTCTATCGGTGCACCGGGCCGTTACAGATACGCAGTATTTT.

This clonotype has more than one count but fewer than ten. The chain couples TRBV20-1 to TRBJ2-3, with D perhaps assigned TRBD1 or TRBD2 (5 bases each). CDR3 length equals 17 residues. V lost 3 bases, J lost 0 bases, and 19 bases lay in between. CDR1 is DFQATT and CDR2 is SNEGSKA in the germline V gene (reference sequence). For the CDR3, the DNA is TGCAGTGCTAGCGGGACGTACGCCAAACTCAGCACAGATACGCAGTATTTT. It specifies CSASGTYAKLSTDTQYF.

Only a few counts were recorded for this clonotype. CDR3 amino acids: CASSQGQGLQVDNEQFF. CDR3 bases: TGTGCCAGCAGCCAAGGACAGGGACTACAAGTCGACAATGAGCAGTTCTTC. This chain uses TRBV4-2 with TRBJ2-1; D is tentatively TRBD1 or TRBD2 (7 bases each). The CDR3 contains 17 residues. Trimming left V 1 base short and J 5 bases short, with 18 bases between. Per the germline V gene, CDR1 is LGHNA and CDR2 is YNFKEQ.

This clonotype was picked up a small number of times. The chain links TRBV6-1 to TRBJ2-3; D is possibly TRBD2 (5 bases). The V and J ends lost 8 bases and 0 bases respectively, with 12 bases between them. The CDR3 runs to 14 residues. CDR1 is MNHNS and CDR2 is SASEGT in the germline V gene. The CDR3 is CASLERISTDTQYF. The CDR3 DNA reads TGTGCCAGCCTTGAGCGGATTAGCACAGATACGCAGTATTTT.

This clonotype was seen a handful of times. This chain joins TRBV6-2 or TRBV6-3 and TRBJ1-5; D gene uncertain. Germline CDR1 and CDR2: MNHEY and SVGEGT. V was pared by 2 bases and J by 4 bases, with 9 bases between. There are 14 residues in the CDR3. The CDR3 spells CASSYQEPNQPQHF. CDR3 bases: TGTGCCAGCAGTTACCAGGAACCTAATCAGCCCCAGCATTTT.

The chain employs TRBV12-3 or TRBV12-4 and TRBJ2-7, with TRBD1 matching over 8 bases. CDR3 size: 13 residues. With 7 bases clipped from V and 3 bases from J, the junction kept 5 bases outside the gene matches. In DNA form, the CDR3 reads TGTGCCAGCACAGACAGGGGTCACTACGAGCAGTACTTC. As protein: CASTDRGHYEQYF.

The chain employs TRBV29-1 and TRBJ2-7, with a weak D call TRBD1 (5 bases). There are 14 residues in the CDR3. Looked up from germline, CDR1 is SQVTM and CDR2 is ANQGSEA. The V end lost 0 bases, the J end lost 3 bases, and 12 bases lay between the germline ends. CDR3 residues: CSVEEKGMYYEQYF. Here the CDR3 DNA reads TGCAGCGTTGAAGAAAAGGGGATGTACTACGAGCAGTACTTC.

V is TRBV30 and J is TRBJ1-1, with TRBD1 as a possible D gene (6 bases). Per germline, CDR1 GTSNPN and CDR2 SVGIG (reference sequence). The germline V and J ends were trimmed by 0 bases and 4 bases, with 12 bases remaining between them. This CDR3 spans 14 amino acids. As DNA, the CDR3 is TGTGCCTGGAGTGTAGGGGGGGCGCCCACTGAAGCTTTCTTT. Protein product: CAWSVGGAPTEAFF.